The entry below gives a single TCR beta chain sequence along with its context. The data are from a study of T cells expressing NK-cell markers. TCRdb re-called the 5' RACE reads, yielding one record per CDR3 amino acid sequence without DNA. The specimen's table records 440,000 or so distinct CDR3 sequences. This receptor was obtained from a woman aged 18-70 years in good health. The specimen was blood T cells: a sorted CD56 or NKG2C T cell subset, CD4+ or CD8+ T cells, or bulk PBMC T cells (not recorded which).

CDR3 protein: CASSERKGALNQPQHF. The rearrangement joins TRBV5-6 to TRBJ1-5. Germline assignment: CDR1 SGHDT and CDR2 YYEEEE. This CDR3 has 16 residues.